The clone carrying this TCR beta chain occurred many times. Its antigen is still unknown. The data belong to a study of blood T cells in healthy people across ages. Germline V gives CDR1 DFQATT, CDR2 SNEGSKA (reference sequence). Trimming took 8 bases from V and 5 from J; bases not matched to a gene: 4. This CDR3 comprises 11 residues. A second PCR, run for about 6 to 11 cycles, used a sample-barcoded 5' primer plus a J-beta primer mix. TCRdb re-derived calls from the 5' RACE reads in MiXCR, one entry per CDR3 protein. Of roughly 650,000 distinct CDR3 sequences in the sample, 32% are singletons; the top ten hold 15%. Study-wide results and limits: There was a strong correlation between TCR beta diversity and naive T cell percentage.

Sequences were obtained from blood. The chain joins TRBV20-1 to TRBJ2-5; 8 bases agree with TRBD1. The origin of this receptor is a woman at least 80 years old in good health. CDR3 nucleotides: TGCAGTCCCAGGGGGCTGGAGACCCAGTACTTC. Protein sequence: CSPRGLETQYF.